Listed below are T cell receptor beta chains from one sample, sequenced in a study of identical twins. TCRdb used MiXCR to reprocess the 5' RACE reads, holding one entry per CDR3 protein. The sample contains approximately 1.8 million distinct CDR3 sequences, roughly a third of which appear only once. Sequenced sample: cord blood. The source is a newborn girl in good health. The CDR3 runs from the conserved cysteine through the conserved F or W. The D gene is left open where the match is weak. Where a row states a size, it is once, few, many or the class of an expanded clone; other rows omit it.

CDR3 length | J gene | V gene | D gene | clone size | CDR3 DNA | CDR3 protein
14 | TRBJ2-2 | TRBV19 | . | . | TGTGCCAGTAGTATCATCGGATACACCGGGGAGCTGTTTTTT | CASSIIGYTGELFF
15 | TRBJ1-4 | TRBV4-1 | . | few | TGCGCCAGCAGCCAAGGCGGCAGGGAGGATGAAAAACTGTTTTTT | CASSQGGREDEKLFF
14 | TRBJ2-1 | TRBV20-1 | . | . | TGCAGTGTCACAGGACGTACCTCCTACAATGAGCAGTTCTTC | CSVTGRTSYNEQFF
16 | TRBJ2-5 | TRBV5-6 | TRBD2 | . | TGTGCCAGCAGCTTGCCCGGACTAGCGAGGCAAGAGACCCAGTACTTC | CASSLPGLARQETQYF
16 | TRBJ2-7 | TRBV4-2 | . | few | TGTGCCAGCAGCCAGGTCAAACAGGGAGGCTCCTACGAGCAGTACTTC | CASSQVKQGGSYEQYF
13 | TRBJ1-1 | TRBV5-5 | . | . | TGTGCCAGCACCACTTTATTGAACACTGAAGCTTTCTTT | CASTTLLNTEAFF
17 | TRBJ2-3 | TRBV12-3/TRBV12-4 | . | many | TGTGCCAGCAGTAGGGGCTCCCCGACCAGCTACACAGATACGCAGTATTTT | CASSRGSPTSYTDTQYF
19 | TRBJ1-5 | TRBV5-6 | TRBD1 | few | TGTGCCAGCAGCTTGTCATTCGGGACAGGGACGTATAGCAATCAGCCCCAGCATTTT | CASSLSFGTGTYSNQPQHF
15 | TRBJ1-2 | TRBV5-1 | . | few | TGCGCCAGCAGCTTGGTTCCCACTTCTAACTATGGCTACACCTTC | CASSLVPTSNYGYTF
13 | TRBJ1-1 | TRBV4-1 | . | . | TGCGCCAGCAGCCCCCGGGGTGCATTGGAAGCTTTCTTT | CASSPRGALEAFF
14 | TRBJ2-1 | TRBV3-1 | TRBD2 | few | TGTGCCAGCAGCTTTAGCGGGGGGGTCGATGAGCAGTTCTTC | CASSFSGGVDEQFF
13 | TRBJ1-2 | TRBV20-1 | . | . | TGCAGTGCTAGAGGGCCAGGTGACTATGGCTACACCTTC | CSARGPGDYGYTF
20 | TRBJ2-3 | TRBV6-5 | TRBD2 | few | TGTGCCAGCAGTTATAGCGGGGGTTTGGGTAGCACATCGTCCTACGATACGCAGTATTTT | CASSYSGGLGSTSSYDTQYF
15 | TRBJ2-7 | TRBV11-2 | . | few | TGTGCCAGCAGCTTATCAAAGTTCAAGCTGGACGAGCAGTACTTC | CASSLSKFKLDEQYF
17 | TRBJ1-2 | TRBV10-2 | TRBD1 | . | TGCGCCAGCAGTGAGTCGGAGAGGACAGGGGGCTATTATGGCTACACCTTC | CASSESERTGGYYGYTF
16 | TRBJ2-7 | TRBV11-2 | . | . | TGTGCCAGCAGCTTAGATGGCGGTCACAGAGGCTACGAGCAGTACTTC | CASSLDGGHRGYEQYF
16 | TRBJ2-1 | TRBV20-1 | TRBD2 | few | TGCAGTGCTAGAGGTTTCGGCGGGAGCTCCTACAATGAGCAGTTCTTC | CSARGFGGSSYNEQFF
16 | TRBJ1-1 | TRBV6-1 | . | . | TGTGCCAGCAGTGAATGGGGAGGGGGGATGAACACTGAAGCTTTCTTT | CASSEWGGGMNTEAFF
15 | TRBJ1-1 | TRBV21-1 | . | . | TGTGCCAGCAGCAATTCTAGGGGCCCGAACACTGAAGCTTTCTTT | CASSNSRGPNTEAFF
15 | TRBJ2-3 | TRBV4-2 | TRBD2 | . | TGTGCCAGCAGCCCCCCCCGGGGGGGCTTGGATACGCAGTATTTT | CASSPPRGGLDTQYF
13 | TRBJ2-7 | TRBV28 | . | many | TGTGCCAGCAGTAGTATGGGGGCCTACGAGCAGTACTTC | CASSSMGAYEQYF
15 | TRBJ2-7 | TRBV9 | TRBD2 | . | TGTGCCAGCACGCACAGGACTAGCGGGAGGAATGAGCAGTACTTC | CASTHRTSGRNEQYF